The T cell receptor (beta chain) described here comes from a study of cytomegalovirus exposure and HLA in healthy donors. Study findings and constraints: In a later analysis, V- and J-gene trimming of beta chains associated with a DCLRE1C missense variant, replicated independently.

Note on this clone: Its antigen remains unidentified.

The PCR contained 60 Vbeta and 13 Jbeta primers. This table comes from immunoSEQ multiplex PCR, and its TCRdb copy is limited to in-frame clones, with some not included. The sample yields roughly 150,000 clones, around 79% seen once. V lost 0 bases and J 1 base, leaving 12 bases between the germline ends. Germline-derived CDR1 and CDR2 are GTSNPN and SVGIG (reference sequence). This CDR3 is built from 15 residues. The rearrangement links TRBV30 to TRBJ1-1; D may be TRBD1 (5 bases). This receptor was taken from a female donor in good health and CMV-seronegative. Specimen: PBMCs. DNA of the CDR3: TGTGCCTGGAGTGTAGACAGTTGGGGGAACACTGAAGCTTTCTTT. Translating gives CAWSVDSWGNTEAFF.